The rows below give T cell receptor beta chains drawn from one sample of a study of identical twins. TCRdb ran MiXCR on the 5' RACE reads and lists one entry per CDR3 protein. Of 450,000 or so distinct CDR3 sequences in the sample, 13% to 15% are singletons; the top ten hold over 0.5%. The sample also formed part of further work on yellow fever vaccine responses in identical twins.

Sequenced: CD4+ T cells sorted from blood. The receptors stem from a young woman in good health. CDR3s include the opening cysteine and the closing phenylalanine or tryptophan. The order of the fields is clone size, D gene, J gene, V gene, CDR3 protein, CDR3 DNA. A D gene is named only where the DNA matches it firmly. The size field is filled for only some rows; it gives once, few, many or a size class.

clone size: many
D gene: TRBD2
J gene: TRBJ2-1
V gene: TRBV29-1
CDR3 protein: CSPGGAGGYNEQFF
CDR3 DNA: TGCAGTCCCGGGGGAGCGGGGGGGTACAATGAGCAGTTCTTC

clone size: .
D gene: .
J gene: TRBJ1-1
V gene: TRBV7-9
CDR3 protein: CASSLAQLGARTEAFF
CDR3 DNA: TGTGCCAGCAGCTTAGCGCAATTAGGGGCGCGTACTGAAGCTTTCTTT

clone size: few
D gene: .
J gene: TRBJ2-7
V gene: TRBV6-5
CDR3 protein: CASSSSGEPLTQQYF
CDR3 DNA: TGTGCCAGCAGTTCGTCAGGGGAACCCCTTACTCAGCAGTACTTC

clone size: few
D gene: .
J gene: TRBJ1-1
V gene: TRBV7-9
CDR3 protein: CASSPRQKNTEAFF
CDR3 DNA: TGTGCCAGCAGCCCCCGACAGAAGAACACTGAAGCTTTCTTT

clone size: .
D gene: TRBD1
J gene: TRBJ1-1
V gene: TRBV28
CDR3 protein: CASSIRQGMNTEAFF
CDR3 DNA: TGTGCCAGCAGTATCCGACAGGGAATGAACACTGAAGCTTTCTTT

clone size: few
D gene: .
J gene: TRBJ2-2
V gene: TRBV28
CDR3 protein: CASSSPAAGFGELFF
CDR3 DNA: TGTGCCAGCAGTTCCCCCGCAGCCGGCTTCGGGGAGCTGTTTTTT

clone size: .
D gene: .
J gene: TRBJ2-3
V gene: TRBV6-1
CDR3 protein: CASTLLGESTDTQYF
CDR3 DNA: TGTGCCAGCACCCTACTAGGGGAGTCCACAGATACGCAGTATTTT

clone size: many
D gene: .
J gene: TRBJ1-1
V gene: TRBV5-1
CDR3 protein: CASSLRADTEAFF
CDR3 DNA: TGCGCCAGCAGCTTGCGGGCGGACACTGAAGCTTTCTTT

clone size: .
D gene: .
J gene: TRBJ2-2
V gene: TRBV30
CDR3 protein: CAWSVLYSGELFF
CDR3 DNA: TGTGCCTGGAGTGTACTATACTCCGGGGAGCTGTTTTTT

clone size: few
D gene: TRBD2
J gene: TRBJ2-5
V gene: TRBV3-1
CDR3 protein: CASWTSGGADETQYF
CDR3 DNA: TGTGCCAGCTGGACTAGCGGGGGGGCGGACGAGACCCAGTACTTC

clone size: few
D gene: TRBD2
J gene: TRBJ2-1
V gene: TRBV6-2/TRBV6-3
CDR3 protein: CASSSNFLAGRYNEQFF
CDR3 DNA: TGTGCCAGCAGCTCCAACTTCTTAGCGGGGAGGTACAATGAGCAGTTCTTC

clone size: .
D gene: .
J gene: TRBJ2-7
V gene: TRBV29-1
CDR3 protein: CSAEKDYEQYF
CDR3 DNA: TGCAGCGCCGAAAAGGACTACGAGCAGTACTTC

clone size: few
D gene: TRBD1
J gene: TRBJ1-6
V gene: TRBV6-2/TRBV6-3
CDR3 protein: CASSFKTGTGGRDSPLHF
CDR3 DNA: TGTGCCAGCAGTTTCAAGACCGGGACAGGGGGCCGCGATTCACCCCTCCACTTT

clone size: many
D gene: .
J gene: TRBJ1-3
V gene: TRBV12-3/TRBV12-4
CDR3 protein: CASMSAAPSSGNTIYF
CDR3 DNA: TGTGCCAGCATGAGTGCGGCTCCGAGCTCTGGAAACACCATATATTTT

clone size: few
D gene: .
J gene: TRBJ2-6
V gene: TRBV10-3
CDR3 protein: CAISAQLDSGANVLTF
CDR3 DNA: TGTGCCATCAGTGCGCAGCTCGACTCTGGGGCCAACGTCCTGACTTTC

clone size: few
D gene: TRBD2
J gene: TRBJ2-5
V gene: TRBV2
CDR3 protein: CASSMTSWETQYF
CDR3 DNA: TGTGCCAGCAGCATGACTAGCTGGGAGACCCAGTACTTC

clone size: few
D gene: TRBD2
J gene: TRBJ2-3
V gene: TRBV9
CDR3 protein: CASSTTSGRAVVDTQYF
CDR3 DNA: TGTGCCAGCAGCACGACTAGCGGGAGGGCCGTAGTAGATACGCAGTATTTT

clone size: .
D gene: .
J gene: TRBJ1-2
V gene: TRBV6-1
CDR3 protein: CASSPDRIYGYTF
CDR3 DNA: TGTGCCAGCAGTCCAGACAGGATCTATGGCTACACCTTC

clone size: many
D gene: .
J gene: TRBJ2-3
V gene: TRBV2
CDR3 protein: CASSGGPTDTQYF
CDR3 DNA: TGTGCCAGCAGTGGGGGCCCGACGGATACGCAGTATTTT

clone size: .
D gene: .
J gene: TRBJ2-1
V gene: TRBV5-1
CDR3 protein: CASSLAGSYEQFF
CDR3 DNA: TGCGCCAGCAGCTTGGCTGGGTCATATGAGCAGTTCTTC

clone size: .
D gene: .
J gene: TRBJ2-7
V gene: TRBV6-5
CDR3 protein: CASSYGRGGVSYEQYF
CDR3 DNA: TGTGCCAGCAGTTACGGGAGAGGTGGGGTCAGCTACGAGCAGTACTTC

clone size: few
D gene: TRBD1
J gene: TRBJ2-5
V gene: TRBV25-1
CDR3 protein: CASSSPRDRGYQETQYF
CDR3 DNA: TGTGCCAGCAGTTCGCCCCGGGACAGGGGGTACCAAGAGACCCAGTACTTC

clone size: few
D gene: .
J gene: TRBJ2-7
V gene: TRBV20-1
CDR3 protein: CSADYTGEKQYF
CDR3 DNA: TGCAGTGCGGACTATACAGGGGAGAAGCAGTACTTC

clone size: many
D gene: .
J gene: TRBJ1-2
V gene: TRBV10-3
CDR3 protein: CAISESNNGYTF
CDR3 DNA: TGTGCCATCAGTGAGTCTAATAATGGCTACACCTTC

clone size: many
D gene: .
J gene: TRBJ2-3
V gene: TRBV7-3
CDR3 protein: CASSPPGADTQYF
CDR3 DNA: TGTGCCAGCTCACCACCTGGGGCAGATACGCAGTATTTT

clone size: .
D gene: .
J gene: TRBJ1-1
V gene: TRBV12-3/TRBV12-4
CDR3 protein: CASSFRAMNTEAFF
CDR3 DNA: TGTGCCAGCAGTTTCAGGGCCATGAACACTGAAGCTTTCTTT

clone size: .
D gene: TRBD2
J gene: TRBJ2-1
V gene: TRBV11-2
CDR3 protein: CASRHGRPAYNEQFF
CDR3 DNA: TGTGCCAGCAGGCACGGGAGGCCAGCGTACAATGAGCAGTTCTTC

clone size: few
D gene: TRBD2
J gene: TRBJ2-3
V gene: TRBV18
CDR3 protein: CASSSIAGGVTDTQYF
CDR3 DNA: TGTGCCAGCTCATCCATAGCGGGAGGGGTCACAGATACGCAGTATTTT

clone size: .
D gene: TRBD2
J gene: TRBJ2-2
V gene: TRBV6-4
CDR3 protein: CATLTSGRQNTGELFF
CDR3 DNA: TGTGCCACCCTGACTAGCGGGAGGCAAAACACCGGGGAGCTGTTTTTT

clone size: .
D gene: TRBD1
J gene: TRBJ1-5
V gene: TRBV2
CDR3 protein: CASRTGDYNQPQHF
CDR3 DNA: TGTGCCAGCAGGACAGGGGATTACAATCAGCCCCAGCATTTT

clone size: .
D gene: .
J gene: TRBJ2-5
V gene: TRBV2
CDR3 protein: CASSGQGPSETQYF
CDR3 DNA: TGTGCCAGCAGTGGGCAGGGCCCATCGGAGACCCAGTACTTC

clone size: once
D gene: TRBD2
J gene: TRBJ2-1
V gene: TRBV5-5
CDR3 protein: CASSRTGTTSGYNEQFF
CDR3 DNA: TGTGCCAGCAGCAGGACGGGAACGACTAGCGGGTACAATGAGCAGTTCTTC

clone size: .
D gene: .
J gene: TRBJ2-7
V gene: TRBV19
CDR3 protein: CASSIDLAYEQYF
CDR3 DNA: TGTGCCAGTAGTATCGACTTAGCCTACGAGCAGTACTTC

clone size: .
D gene: .
J gene: TRBJ1-4
V gene: TRBV4-3
CDR3 protein: CASSQGDGAPNEKLFF
CDR3 DNA: TGCGCCAGCAGCCAGGGGGACGGAGCCCCTAATGAAAAACTGTTTTTT

clone size: .
D gene: .
J gene: TRBJ2-6
V gene: TRBV3-1
CDR3 protein: CASSQSRSGANVLTF
CDR3 DNA: TGTGCCAGCAGCCAGAGTCGCTCTGGGGCCAACGTCCTGACTTTC

clone size: few
D gene: TRBD2
J gene: TRBJ2-2
V gene: TRBV19
CDR3 protein: CASVGLAGGRSTGELFF
CDR3 DNA: TGTGCCAGTGTGGGACTAGCGGGAGGTCGCAGCACCGGGGAGCTGTTTTTT

clone size: .
D gene: .
J gene: TRBJ2-1
V gene: TRBV10-3
CDR3 protein: CAISEPVRDNEQFF
CDR3 DNA: TGTGCCATCAGTGAGCCGGTGAGAGACAATGAGCAGTTCTTC

clone size: .
D gene: .
J gene: TRBJ2-1
V gene: TRBV9
CDR3 protein: CASSVDPRGADNEQFF
CDR3 DNA: TGTGCCAGCAGCGTAGATCCCCGTGGGGCCGACAATGAGCAGTTCTTC

clone size: few
D gene: .
J gene: TRBJ1-6
V gene: TRBV27
CDR3 protein: CASSELGRRNSPLHF
CDR3 DNA: TGTGCCAGCAGTGAACTTGGGCGTAGGAATTCACCCCTCCACTTT

clone size: many
D gene: .
J gene: TRBJ2-5
V gene: TRBV15
CDR3 protein: CATSRDEETQYF
CDR3 DNA: TGTGCCACCAGCAGAGACGAAGAGACCCAGTACTTC

clone size: few
D gene: .
J gene: TRBJ2-2
V gene: TRBV3-1
CDR3 protein: CASSQGPGPWELFF
CDR3 DNA: TGTGCCAGCAGCCAAGGCCCGGGGCCCTGGGAGCTGTTTTTT

clone size: few
D gene: .
J gene: TRBJ1-2
V gene: TRBV12-3/TRBV12-4
CDR3 protein: CASSLSDGARPTF
CDR3 DNA: TGTGCCAGCAGTTTGTCGGACGGGGCTCGCCCCACCTTC

clone size: .
D gene: TRBD1
J gene: TRBJ2-4
V gene: TRBV7-6
CDR3 protein: CASSLITGGSPLDIQYF
CDR3 DNA: TGTGCCAGCAGCTTAATAACAGGGGGAAGTCCGCTTGACATTCAGTACTTC

clone size: .
D gene: TRBD2
J gene: TRBJ2-1
V gene: TRBV5-1
CDR3 protein: CASSLGTSGRAAKFF
CDR3 DNA: TGCGCCAGCAGCCTTGGGACTAGCGGGAGGGCAGCCAAGTTCTTC

clone size: .
D gene: .
J gene: TRBJ2-3
V gene: TRBV5-1
CDR3 protein: CASSSKTRSDTQYF
CDR3 DNA: TGCGCCAGCAGCTCGAAGACTAGGTCAGATACGCAGTATTTT

clone size: few
D gene: .
J gene: TRBJ2-3
V gene: TRBV5-4
CDR3 protein: CASSQNVGPSTDTQYF
CDR3 DNA: TGTGCCAGCAGCCAAAATGTTGGGCCTAGCACAGATACGCAGTATTTT